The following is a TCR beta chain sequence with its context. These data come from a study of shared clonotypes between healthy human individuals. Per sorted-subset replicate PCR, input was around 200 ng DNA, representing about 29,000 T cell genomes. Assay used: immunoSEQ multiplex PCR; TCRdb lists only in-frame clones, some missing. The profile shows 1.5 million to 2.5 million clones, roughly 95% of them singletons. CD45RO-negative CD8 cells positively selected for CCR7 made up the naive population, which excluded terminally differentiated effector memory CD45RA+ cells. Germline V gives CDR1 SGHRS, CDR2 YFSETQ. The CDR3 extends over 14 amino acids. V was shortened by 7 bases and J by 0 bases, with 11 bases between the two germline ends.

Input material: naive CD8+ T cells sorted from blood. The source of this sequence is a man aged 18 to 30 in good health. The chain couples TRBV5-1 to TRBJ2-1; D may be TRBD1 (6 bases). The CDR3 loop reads CASYEGDSYNEQFF. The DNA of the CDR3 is TGCGCCAGCTATGAGGGGGACTCCTACAATGAGCAGTTCTTC.